A single sample gave rise to the 26 T cell receptor beta chains below, sequenced in a study of chemoradiotherapy in HPV16-positive cancers. Sequencing used immunoSEQ multiplex PCR; TCRdb keeps in-frame clones, though not all of them. The repertoire has roughly 14,000 clones, roughly 89% of them found once; the top ten carry around 4.1%. The sample in question was tumor tissue, obtained from a patient who underwent chemoradiotherapy. Source of these receptors: a human donor with HPV-associated anogenital cancer.

This clone was seen once. The chain has TRBV9 and TRBJ2-7; 10 bases agree with TRBD1. The germline V gene has CDR1 SGDLS and CDR2 YYNGEE. V trimming: 2 bases; J trimming: 6 bases; junction bases outside the gene matches: 8. CDR3 length: 15 residues. The CDR3 DNA follows: TGTGCCAGCAGCGTGGCTCCGGGACAGGGGCGCGAGCAGTACTTC. This sequence encodes CASSVAPGQGREQYF.

The chain employs TRBV19 and TRBJ1-1; D may be TRBD1 (6 bases). The CDR3 sequence is 15 residues long. V lost 6 bases and J lost 2, with 16 bases in between. Looked up from germline, CDR1 is LNHDA and CDR2 is SQIVND (reference sequence). The CDR3 region has the DNA TGTGCCAGTAGCGGGGGGGACACGGACAACACTGAAGCTTTCTTT. Translating it yields CASSGGDTDNTEAFF.

V usage is TRBV11-3 and J usage is TRBJ2-7; no firm D call. Germline V CDR1 and CDR2: SGHNT, YENEEA. The CDR3 is 15 residues long. V shed 5 bases and J shed 3 bases, with 17 bases lying between them. CDR3 sequence reads: CASSIMGGVVYEQYF. The CDR3 DNA reads TGTGCCAGCAGCATCATGGGTGGGGTTGTCTACGAGCAGTACTTC.

The chain combines TRBV27 with TRBJ1-1; the D is unclear. V dropped 6 bases and J dropped 2 bases, with 13 bases sitting between them. The CDR3 runs 14 residues. Per the germline V gene, CDR1 is MNHEY and CDR2 is SMNVEV (reference sequence). DNA of the CDR3: TGTGCCAGCAGCCAACCTGGACTAAACACTGAAGCTTTCTTT. Translated, it gives CASSQPGLNTEAFF.

The V and J genes are TRBV11-2 and TRBJ1-3, with unresolved D. CDR3 length: 12 amino acids. Germline assignment: CDR1 SGHAT and CDR2 FQNNGV. Trimming removed 1 base at V and 4 bases at J, with 2 bases between. CDR3 bases: TGTGCCAGCAGCTTAGCGGGAAACACCATATATTTT. As protein: CASSLAGNTIYF.

This clone was seen more than once but under ten times. V usage is TRBV5-4 and J usage is TRBJ1-2, with 7 bases identical to TRBD1. V was clipped by 0 bases and J by 13 bases; unmatched bases: 6. The CDR3 covers 12 residues. Germline values: CDR1 SGHNT, CDR2 YYREEE (reference sequence). DNA for the CDR3: TGTGCCAGCAGCTTGGACAGGGGACTGCGCACCTTC. It codes for CASSLDRGLRTF. The whole variable domain, remainder taken from reference TRBV5-4 and TRBJ1-2, is ETGVTQSPTHLIKTRGQQVTLRCSSQSGHNTVSWYQQALGQGPQFIFQYYREEENGRGNFPPRFSGLQFPNYSSELNVNALELDDSALYLCASSLDRGLRTFGSGTRLTVV.

The CDR3 spells CASRPWTGGEKLFF. The CDR3 DNA follows: TGTGCCAGCAGACCCTGGACAGGGGGCGAAAAACTGTTTTTT. This chain connects TRBV6-1 to TRBJ1-4; 11 nucleotides line up with TRBD1. The CDR3 runs 14 residues. The germline V gene encodes CDR1 MNHNS and CDR2 SASEGT. V shed 6 bases and J 8 bases; nucleotides not matched to a gene: 5.

This chain uses TRBV7-9 with TRBJ2-6; D is ambiguous. Germline CDR1 is SEHNR and CDR2 is FQNEAQ (reference sequence). V shed 5 bases and J shed 0 bases, with 5 bases lying between them. The CDR3 spans 14 residues. The CDR3 loop is CASSLYSGANVLTF. Written as DNA, the CDR3 is TGTGCCAGCAGCCTTTACTCTGGGGCCAACGTCCTGACTTTC.

The V and J genes are TRBV9 and TRBJ1-5; D gene unclear. This CDR3 is built from 13 residues. Trimming removed 4 bases from V and 5 bases from J, with 10 bases in between. Germline loops: CDR1 SGDLS, CDR2 YYNGEE. Written as DNA, the CDR3 is TGTGCCAGCAGCCGTGAGGTAGATCAGCCCCAGCATTTT. This sequence encodes CASSREVDQPQHF.

The chain couples TRBV9 to TRBJ2-7, with D unclear. Between the trimmed V and J ends, which lost 2 bases and 1 base, there was a span of 7 bases. Germline V gives CDR1 SGDLS, CDR2 YYNGEE. The CDR3 covers 13 residues. In nucleotides, the CDR3 is TGTGCCAGCAGCGTGACTCCGTCCTACGAGCAGTACTTC. Translation: CASSVTPSYEQYF.

The chain has TRBV6-1 and TRBJ2-3; no firm D call. In germline, CDR1 is MNHNS, CDR2 SASEGT. The CDR3 contains 13 residues. V gave up 8 bases and J gave up 2 bases, with 11 bases separating them. Here the CDR3 reads CASAAASTDTQYF. In DNA, the CDR3 is TGTGCCAGCGCGGCAGCATCCACAGATACGCAGTATTTT.

The V gene is TRBV30, the J gene TRBJ1-1; weak D call: TRBD1 (6 bases). V lost 4 bases to trimming and J lost 1 base, with 16 bases between them. CDR3 length: 15 residues. Germline CDR1 GTSNPN, CDR2 SVGIG (reference sequence). The CDR3 sequence: CAWTPGGASNTEAFF. The CDR3 DNA reads TGTGCCTGGACCCCCGGGGGCGCATCGAACACTGAAGCTTTCTTT. The whole variable domain, filled in from reference TRBV30 and TRBJ1-1, reads SQTIHQWPATLVQPVGSPLSLECTVEGTSNPNLYWYRQAAGRGLQLLFYSVGIGQISSEVPQNLSASRPQDRQFILSSKKLLLSDSGFYLCAWTPGGASNTEAFFGQGTRLTVV.

The chain recombines TRBV19 with TRBJ2-1; 8 positions agree with TRBD2. The CDR3 spans 14 residues. Germline lookup yields CDR1 LNHDA and CDR2 SQIVND (reference sequence). V shed 7 bases and J 5 bases; nucleotides not matched to a gene: 7. Here the CDR3 DNA reads TGTGCCAGTACCCCGTTAGCGGGACACAATGAGCAGTTCTTC. Translation gives CASTPLAGHNEQFF.

The rearrangement joins TRBV7-6 to TRBJ1-1; no definite D call. The CDR3 has 16 residues. Germline CDR1 SGHVS, CDR2 FNYEAQ. Trimming left V 2 bases short and J 1 base short, with 14 bases between. The DNA for the CDR3 is TGTGCCAGCAGCTTATTCCGCCCTTCCGAGAACACTGAAGCTTTCTTT. As protein: CASSLFRPSENTEAFF.

This sequence joins TRBV2 and TRBJ2-3; the match to TRBD1 covers 9 bases. The CDR3 covers 14 residues. The junction had 2 bases not matched to a gene; V was cut back by 6 bases and J by 1 base. Germline assignment: CDR1 SNHLY and CDR2 FYNNEI. The CDR3 sequence: CASSRTGGTDTQYF. The CDR3 bases are TGTGCCAGCAGCCGGACAGGGGGCACAGATACGCAGTATTTT.

This chain links TRBV7-8 with TRBJ2-6, with D possibly matching TRBD1 (6 bases). Germline V gene lookup returns CDR1 SGHVS and CDR2 FQNEAQ. V was shortened by 1 base and J by 4 bases, with 11 bases between the two germline ends. This CDR3 region has 16 residues. CDR3 nucleotides: TGTGCCAGCAGCTTAGTGACAGGCTCGGGGGCCAACGTCCTGACTTTC. It translates to CASSLVTGSGANVLTF.

The chain has TRBV30 and TRBJ1-3; D gene unclear. Germline V gives CDR1 GTSNPN, CDR2 SVGIG (reference sequence). V was pared by 2 bases and J by 1 base, with 9 bases between. The CDR3 is 14 residues long. The CDR3 loop reads CAWSRRTSGNTIYF. Written as DNA, the CDR3 is TGTGCCTGGAGTAGGAGGACTTCTGGAAACACCATATATTTT.

The rearrangement joins TRBV7-3 to TRBJ2-1; a weak D match, TRBD2 (7 bases). The CDR3 extends over 13 amino acids. V lost 5 bases to trimming and J lost 7 bases, with 12 bases between them. Germline values: CDR1 SGHTA, CDR2 FQGTGA. Here the CDR3 reads CASSGGGLNEQFF. The CDR3 region has the DNA TGTGCCAGCAGCGGGGGGGGGCTAAATGAGCAGTTCTTC.

This clone appeared a single time. This chain links TRBV5-1 with TRBJ2-4; possibly TRBD2 for D (6 bases). The CDR3 extends over 15 amino acids. With 4 bases removed from V and 3 bases from J, the gap between germline ends came to 14 bases. Germline V gene data show CDR1 as SGHRS and CDR2 as YFSETQ. CDR3 bases: TGCGCCAGCAGCCCTCTGCGGGGCGGCAAAAACATTCAGTACTTC. This sequence encodes CASSPLRGGKNIQYF. The full variable domain, rest sourced from reference TRBV5-1 and TRBJ2-4, is KAGVTQTPRYLIKTRGQQVTLSCSPISGHRSVSWYQQTPGQGLQFLFEYFSETQRNKGNFPGRFSGRQFSNSRSEMNVSTLELGDSALYLCASSPLRGGKNIQYFGAGTRLSVL.

The gene calls are TRBV25-1 and TRBJ1-4, with D hard to call. This CDR3 spans 11 amino acids. CDR1 and CDR2 from the germline V gene are MGHDK and SYGVNS. V was clipped by 3 bases and J by 5 bases, with 1 base between them. The CDR3 nucleotides read TGTGCCAGCAGTGAGAATGAAAAACTGTTTTTT. Its translation: CASSENEKLFF.

The V call is TRBV18, the J call TRBJ2-3; no definite D call. Germline CDR1 and CDR2: KGHSH and LQKENI. V was trimmed by 3 bases and J by 1 base, leaving 17 bases between them. The CDR3 consists of 17 residues. In DNA, the CDR3 is TGTGCCAGCTCACCTTCCCGGACCCAGGACCGCACAGATACGCAGTATTTT. Protein: CASSPSRTQDRTDTQYF.

This rearrangement joins TRBV6-1 to TRBJ1-5, with D possibly matching TRBD1 (6 bases). Germline V CDR1 and CDR2: MNHNS, SASEGT. Trimming took off 6 bases at V and 7 bases at J, with 16 bases between the two ends. There are 14 residues in the CDR3. This chain's CDR3 is CASSKNRVVQPQHF. In DNA, the CDR3 is TGTGCCAGCAGCAAGAACAGGGTCGTCCAGCCCCAGCATTTT.

This chain links TRBV4-1 with TRBJ2-5; tentative D call: TRBD1 (6 bases). The CDR3 length is 13 residues. V dropped 5 bases and J dropped 5 bases, with 12 bases sitting between them. Germline CDR1 is MGHRA and CDR2 is YSYEKL. As DNA, the CDR3 is TGCGCCAGCAGCTACAGGGTAGGGGAGACCCAGTACTTC. Protein product: CASSYRVGETQYF.

V is TRBV6-6 and J is TRBJ2-1; D gene unclear. Between the trimmed V and J ends, which lost 2 bases and 7 bases, there was a span of 15 bases. This CDR3 has 15 residues. Germline-derived CDR1 and CDR2 are MNHNY and SVGAGI (reference sequence). CDR3 amino acids: CASSYRALKVNEQFF. The DNA for the CDR3 is TGTGCCAGCAGTTACAGAGCGTTAAAGGTGAATGAGCAGTTCTTC.

The gene calls are TRBV14 and TRBJ1-2; D is possibly TRBD1 (5 bases). Germline CDR1 is SGHDN and CDR2 is FVKESK. The CDR3 runs to 14 residues. V lost 2 bases to trimming and J lost 5 bases, with 12 bases between them. Here the CDR3 reads CASSQQGAGYGYTF. Written as DNA, the CDR3 is TGTGCCAGCAGCCAACAGGGTGCTGGATATGGCTACACCTTC.

The chain recombines TRBV29-1 with TRBJ1-1, with D perhaps TRBD1 (5 bases). The CDR3 has 12 amino acids. Germline CDR1 is SQVTM and CDR2 is ANQGSEA. V dropped 7 bases and J dropped 1 base, with 10 bases sitting between them. DNA of the CDR3: TGCAGCGACGGGACCCCGAACACTGAAGCTTTCTTT. Translating it yields CSDGTPNTEAFF.